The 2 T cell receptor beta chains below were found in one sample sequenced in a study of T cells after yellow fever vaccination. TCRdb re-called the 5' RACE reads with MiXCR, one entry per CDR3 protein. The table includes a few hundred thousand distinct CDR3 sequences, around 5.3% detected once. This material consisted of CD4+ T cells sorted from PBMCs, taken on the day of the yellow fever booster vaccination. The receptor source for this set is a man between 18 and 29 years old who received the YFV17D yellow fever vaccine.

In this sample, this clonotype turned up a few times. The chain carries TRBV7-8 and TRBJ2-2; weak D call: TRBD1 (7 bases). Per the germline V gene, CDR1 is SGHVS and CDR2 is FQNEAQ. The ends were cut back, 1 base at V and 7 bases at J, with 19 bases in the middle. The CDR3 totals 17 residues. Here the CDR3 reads CASSLVGQGGMVGELFF. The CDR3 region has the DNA TGTGCCAGCAGCTTAGTTGGGCAGGGGGGAATGGTCGGGGAGCTGTTTTTT.

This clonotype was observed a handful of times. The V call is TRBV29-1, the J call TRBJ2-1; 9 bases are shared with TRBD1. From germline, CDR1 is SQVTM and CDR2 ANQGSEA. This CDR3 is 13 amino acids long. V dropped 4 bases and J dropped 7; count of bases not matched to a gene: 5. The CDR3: CSVGWDRVNEQFF. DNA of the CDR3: TGCAGCGTTGGGTGGGACAGGGTAAATGAGCAGTTCTTC.